The 11 T cell receptor beta chains listed next were all sequenced from one sample in a study of identical twins (dated by TCRdb to about 2016). Library preparation employed 5' RACE. The listed sequencing device is Illumina HiSeq 2000. The public reads were reprocessed in TCRdb via fastp at Q25 and MiXCR, keeping in-frame beta chains. Entries are consolidated by CDR3 protein sequence, retaining the most common genes and DNA. This sample holds roughly 720,000 distinct CDR3 sequences; around a sixth were observed only once. The leading ten clones occupy 13% of the sample. In addition, the sample was reused for a study of T cells expressing NK-cell markers.

Material for sequencing was PBMCs. All receptors derive from a woman younger than 35 in good health.

The chain joins TRBV10-3 to TRBJ2-3, with D maybe TRBD2 (5 bases). The V end lost 6 bases, the J end lost 6 bases, and 7 bases lay between the germline ends. The CDR3 is made up of 11 amino acids. Per germline, CDR1 ENHRY and CDR2 SYGVKD. As DNA, the CDR3 is TGTGCCATCAGACCGGGGGATACGCAGTATTTT. It specifies CAIRPGDTQYF.

As DNA, the CDR3 is TGTGCCAGCAGCTCTGGGGGAGCGCGTGAGCAGTTCTTC. Amino acids: CASSSGGAREQFF. V gene TRBV7-2 combines with J gene TRBJ2-1; the D gene could be TRBD1 or TRBD2 (5 bases each). Germline V lookup: CDR1 SGHTA, CDR2 FQGNSA. This CDR3 comprises 13 residues. Trimming stripped 4 bases from V and 9 bases from J, with 13 bases between.

The gene calls are TRBV20-1 and TRBJ2-1; TRBD2 is a possible D gene (6 bases). The ends were cut back, 4 bases at V and 2 bases at J, with 12 bases in the middle. This CDR3 spans 14 amino acids. CDR1 and CDR2 from the germline V gene are DFQATT and SNEGSKA (reference sequence). This CDR3 is CSAKAGLTYNEQFF. The DNA for the CDR3 is TGCAGTGCTAAAGCGGGCCTTACCTACAATGAGCAGTTCTTC.

The chain links TRBV12-3 or TRBV12-4 to TRBJ1-6, with a weak D call TRBD1 (5 bases). Trimming removed 3 bases at V and 9 bases at J, with 12 bases between. The CDR3 has 14 residues. CDR3 region: CASSFSQGPSPLHF. CDR3 nucleotides: TGTGCCAGCAGTTTCTCCCAGGGTCCTTCACCCCTCCACTTT.

This clonotype was found a few times. The chain employs TRBV20-1 and TRBJ2-3, with D tentatively TRBD1 or TRBD2 (5 bases each). Trimming took 4 bases from V and 2 from J, leaving 13 bases between them. Germline V gives CDR1 DFQATT, CDR2 SNEGSKA (reference sequence). The CDR3 loop spans 14 amino acids. The CDR3 coding sequence is TGCAGTGCTACGGCCGGGACGTACACAGATACGCAGTATTTT. Amino acids: CSATAGTYTDTQYF.

In this sample, this clonotype turned up a few times. This rearrangement joins TRBV14 to TRBJ2-3, with 11 bases identical to TRBD2. This CDR3 contains 16 residues. J gave up 6 bases and V 2 bases, and 7 bases lay outside the gene matches. Germline V gene sequence: CDR1 SGHDN, CDR2 FVKESK. The CDR3 sequence: CASSQLAGGTKDTQYF. CDR3 nucleotide sequence: TGTGCCAGCAGCCAACTAGCGGGAGGAACGAAGGATACGCAGTATTTT.

V usage is TRBV29-1 and J usage is TRBJ2-3, with D tentatively TRBD1 or TRBD2 (5 bases each). The ends were cut back, 4 bases at V and 2 bases at J, with 10 bases in the middle. CDR1 is SQVTM, CDR2 ANQGSEA, per germline. The CDR3 loop spans 13 amino acids. The CDR3 region has the DNA TGCAGCGTTGCGGGGCCAAACACAGATACGCAGTATTTT. Translating it yields CSVAGPNTDTQYF.

The V call is TRBV20-1, the J call TRBJ1-6; D is unclear. Germline loops: CDR1 DFQATT, CDR2 SNEGSKA (reference sequence). The CDR3 extends over 13 amino acids. Trimming took 0 bases from V and 8 from J, leaving 8 bases between them. The DNA of the CDR3 is TGCAGTGCTAGAGAGGACGGCTATTCACCCCTCCACTTT. Translation: CSAREDGYSPLHF.

This clonotype appeared a few times. This rearrangement joins TRBV4-3 to TRBJ2-7, with 8 bases lining up with TRBD1. This CDR3 contains 15 residues. With V trimmed by 3 bases and J by 5 bases, 9 bases remained unmatched. Germline CDR1 and CDR2: LGHNA and YSLEER. The CDR3 spells CASSQLTGGYHEQYF. The DNA of the CDR3 is TGCGCCAGCAGCCAGCTCACAGGGGGTTACCACGAGCAGTACTTC.

CDR3 DNA sequence: TGTGCCCGAGCGGGGGGGTCCTACAATGAGCAGTTCTTC. This gives the protein CARAGGSYNEQFF. The rearrangement uses TRBV6-1 and TRBJ2-1; 10 bases map to TRBD2. V lost 11 bases and J lost 1; bases outside the gene matches: 2. Germline-derived CDR1 and CDR2 are MNHNS and SASEGT. The CDR3 runs to 13 residues.

The sample holds a few counts of this clonotype. The chain joins TRBV7-3 to TRBJ2-2, with D perhaps being TRBD1 or TRBD2 (6 bases each). The CDR3 has 15 residues. CDR1 SGHTA and CDR2 FQGTGA come from the germline V gene. The V end lost 4 bases, the J end lost 1 base, and 10 bases lay between the germline ends. The CDR3: CASSWGAGNTGELFF. The CDR3 nucleotides are TGTGCCAGCAGCTGGGGGGCAGGGAACACCGGGGAGCTGTTTTTT.